This T cell receptor beta chain was recorded in a study of siplizumab effects on memory and regulatory T cells. Whole-study findings and limits: Proliferating clones, CD4+ or CD8+, lacked an assignable naive or memory phenotype in roughly 80-97% of cases. Suppression by proliferating Tregs derived from siplizumab cultures was not verified. Poor capture below about 10^-5 frequency left most alloreactive clones unmapped to unstimulated subsets.

Looked up from germline, CDR1 is MNHEY and CDR2 is SVGAGI. V lost 7 bases and J 2 bases, leaving 16 bases between the germline ends. The CDR3 is 15 residues long. Concerning this clone itself: Its antigen is still unknown.

The study assayed approximately 100,000 TCR templates per sample. Using immunoSEQ multiplex PCR, the repertoire was profiled, and TCRdb retains in-frame clones only, with some absent. The data contain about 110,000 clones, about 90% of them singletons. The V and J genes are TRBV6-5 and TRBJ2-3, with TRBD2 as a possible D gene (6 bases). Sequences were obtained from Tregs sorted from blood. This clonotype originated in a human donor in good health. CDR3 protein: CASTDPGGSTDTQYF. The CDR3 nucleotides are TGTGCCAGCACTGACCCCGGGGGTTCCACAGATACGCAGTATTTT.